Listed below are T cell receptor beta chains from one sample, sequenced in a study of blood T cell repertoires in COVID-19. Profiled with immunoSEQ multiplex PCR; TCRdb holds only in-frame clones, not every one. The sample shows about 69,000 clones, less than 95% of them seen only once. Sequencing was done on a sample of peripheral blood. The receptor source for this set is a woman between 55 and 75 years old with active COVID-19. Each CDR3 is given with its conserved first and last residue. A D gene is named only where the DNA matches it firmly. For some rows the clone size is stated as once, few or many, or as a class when expanded; others skip it.

size	J	V	D	CDR3	DNA
-	TRBJ2-1	TRBV11-3	-	CASSLDSTYNEQFF	TGTGCCAGCAGCTTGGACAGTACCTACAATGAGCAGTTCTTC
-	TRBJ1-3	TRBV6-1	-	CASSDRTGNTIYF	TGTGCCAGCAGTGACAGGACTGGAAACACCATATATTTT
-	TRBJ2-3	TRBV15	TRBD1	CATNLAGQGLSWGTDTQYF	TGTGCCACCAATCTCGCGGGACAGGGATTGTCTTGGGGCACAGATACGCAGTATTTT
once	TRBJ2-6	TRBV7-6	TRBD2	CASGRGGAPGANVLTF	TGTGCCAGCGGCCGGGGGGGGGCACCTGGGGCCAACGTCCTGACTTTC
once	TRBJ2-2	TRBV14	TRBD1	CASSRDRPNTGELFF	TGTGCCAGCAGCCGGGACAGACCGAACACCGGGGAGCTGTTTTTT
-	TRBJ2-3	TRBV28	-	CASRREPGGSQYF	TGTGCCAGCAGAAGGGAGCCCGGCGGATCGCAGTATTTT
few	TRBJ2-1	TRBV5-1	TRBD1	CASSRGQGTDEQFF	TGCGCCAGCAGCCGGGGACAGGGAACGGATGAGCAGTTCTTC
-	TRBJ1-1	TRBV18	TRBD1	CASSLPTGGHTEAFF	TGTGCCAGCTCACTCCCGACAGGGGGGCACACTGAAGCTTTCTTT
-	TRBJ1-4	TRBV6-5	-	CASQFDRSFEKLFF	TGTGCCAGCCAATTCGACAGGTCTTTTGAAAAACTGTTTTTT
-	TRBJ2-5	TRBV5-1	TRBD2	CASSSWEGGETQYF	TGCGCCAGCAGCTCCTGGGAGGGAGGGGAGACCCAGTACTTC
-	TRBJ2-3	TRBV6-6	-	CASSVGGSTDTQYF	TGTGCCAGCAGCGTCGGGGGTAGCACAGATACGCAGTATTTT
-	TRBJ2-1	TRBV7-2	TRBD2	CASSLGGTSVIQFF	TGTGCCAGCAGCTTAGGGGGGACTAGCGTCATCCAGTTCTTC
-	TRBJ2-2	TRBV14	TRBD1	CASSPGQVHTGELFF	TGTGCCAGCAGCCCGGGACAGGTTCACACCGGGGAGCTGTTTTTT
once	TRBJ2-1	TRBV11-2	TRBD2	CASSLDGLDGNEQFF	TGTGCCAGCAGCTTAGATGGACTAGACGGAAATGAGCAGTTCTTC
-	TRBJ2-5	TRBV2	TRBD2	CASSQSGSGETQYF	TGTGCCAGCAGTCAAAGCGGGAGTGGGGAGACCCAGTACTTC
-	TRBJ2-3	TRBV30	-	CAWRRVGTDTQYF	TGTGCCTGGAGGAGGGTTGGCACAGATACGCAGTATTTT
-	TRBJ2-3	TRBV5-4	TRBD2	CASSLDPIAGETQYF	TGTGCCAGCAGCCTCGATCCTATAGCGGGAGAGACGCAGTATTTT